The 27 T cell receptor beta chains given below trace back to one sample, sequenced in a study of naive and memory T cell subsets (dated by TCRdb to about 2017). The library was prepared using UMI-ligation and nested PCR. The instrument was an Illumina MiSeq. The beta constant-region primer consisted of an equimolar mixture of two oligonucleotides that together covered TRBC1 and TRBC2. The raw public reads went through TCRdb reprocessing: fastp at Q25, MiXCR clone calling, in-frame beta chains kept. Records with the same CDR3 protein are collapsed into one entry carrying the most frequent genes and DNA. This sample has 70,000 to 95,000 distinct CDR3 sequences in its table, and 7% of those were observed once. The ten largest clones capture over 1.5% of the sample. Sequencing was done on a sample of central memory CD4+ T cells from blood. The sample's cell subset or site, from its label and the paper: central memory, CD45RA- CD27+. Receptors originate from a human donor in good health.

The genes are TRBV7-8 and TRBJ2-7; the D gene is possibly TRBD2 (7 bases). Germline CDR1 is SGHVS and CDR2 is FQNEAQ. The CDR3 sequence is 15 residues long. V lost 1 base and J lost 6, with 16 bases in between. This CDR3 is CASSLGGLAVSEQYF. CDR3 nucleotides: TGTGCCAGCAGCTTAGGGGGGCTAGCGGTAAGCGAGCAGTACTTC.

This clonotype was found many times. At one end the junction does not follow the germline gene, possibly because of a read error. The chain joins TRBV7-7 to TRBJ2-1; no definite D call. CDR1 SSHAT and CDR2 FNYEAQ come from the germline V gene (reference sequence). This CDR3 region has 15 residues. CDR3: CASSPAGRSYNEQFF. The CDR3 region has the DNA TGTGCTAGCAGCCCCGCCGGACGCTCCTACAATGAGCAGTTCTTC. Based on the CDR3 plus reference TRBV7-7 and TRBJ2-1, the full variable domain is GAGVSQSPRYKVTKRGQDVTLRCDPISSHATLYWYQQALGQGPEFLTYFNYEAQPDKSGLPSDRFSAERPEGSISTLTIQRTEQRDSAMYRCASSPAGRSYNEQFFGPGTRLTVL.

This clonotype appeared many times. V gene TRBV13 combines with J gene TRBJ1-2, with a weak D call TRBD1 (5 bases). V lost 4 bases, J lost 4 bases, and 19 bases lay in between. Germline CDR1 and CDR2: PRHDT and FYEKMQ (reference sequence). The CDR3 has 16 residues. The CDR3 bases are TGTGCCAGCAGCTCATTACGACAGTTGGGTGGCTATGGCTACACCTTC. As protein: CASSSLRQLGGYGYTF.

The V gene is TRBV30, the J gene TRBJ1-2; D gene uncertain. Per germline, CDR1 GTSNPN and CDR2 SVGIG (reference sequence). Trimming stripped 8 bases from V and 0 bases from J, with 16 bases between. This CDR3 is 14 amino acids long. Here the CDR3 reads CAGRTSKPNYGYTF. Here the CDR3 DNA reads TGTGCCGGAAGAACCTCGAAACCTAACTATGGCTACACCTTC.

The table lists this clonotype with a few counts. This chain uses TRBV20-1 with TRBJ2-7; tentatively, D is TRBD1 (6 bases). The CDR3 contains 13 residues. Trimming left V 6 bases short and J 6 bases short, with 18 bases between. The germline gives CDR1 DFQATT, CDR2 SNEGSKA (reference sequence). CDR3 residues: CSAAGTLAGEQYF. The DNA for the CDR3 is TGCAGTGCCGCCGGGACATTGGCGGGCGAGCAGTACTTC.

This sequence joins TRBV7-9 and TRBJ2-3; D remains ambiguous. The V and J ends lost 6 bases and 6 bases respectively, with 16 bases between them. Germline values: CDR1 SEHNR, CDR2 FQNEAQ (reference sequence). The CDR3 loop spans 14 amino acids. Written as DNA, the CDR3 is TGTGCCAGCAGAAGGCGTGGGGATGTGGATACGCAGTATTTT. Residues: CASRRRGDVDTQYF.

This clonotype was recorded many times. V gene TRBV7-6 combines with J gene TRBJ2-1, with D possibly matching TRBD2 (6 bases). V was shortened by 4 bases and J by 9 bases, with 10 bases between the two germline ends. This CDR3 is built from 12 residues. Germline-derived CDR1 and CDR2 are SGHVS and FNYEAQ. Written as DNA, the CDR3 is TGTGCCAGCAGCTCGGCGGGGATTGAGCAGTTCTTC. It encodes CASSSAGIEQFF.

At least ten counts were recorded for this clonotype. This chain links TRBV7-9 with TRBJ2-3, with D perhaps matching TRBD2 (6 bases). Germline loops: CDR1 SEHNR, CDR2 FQNEAQ (reference sequence). Trimming took off 6 bases at V and 0 bases at J, with 13 bases between the two ends. The CDR3 length is 15 residues. The CDR3 region has the DNA TGTGCCAGCAGAAAATTCGGGACTAGCACAGATACGCAGTATTTT. Its protein is CASRKFGTSTDTQYF.

This clonotype was found many times. This sequence joins TRBV6-1 and TRBJ2-5; tentative D call: TRBD1 (7 bases). This CDR3 region has 14 residues. V was trimmed by 7 bases and J by 6 bases, leaving 18 bases between them. The germline V gene encodes CDR1 MNHNS and CDR2 SASEGT. CDR3 coding DNA: TGTGCCAGCACCCTGGTCAGGGGGGAACAGACCCAGTACTTC. Its protein product is CASTLVRGEQTQYF.

V gene TRBV30 combines with J gene TRBJ1-2; the D gene is possibly TRBD1 (6 bases). V lost 4 bases and J lost 4, with 13 bases in between. The CDR3 totals 13 residues. Germline CDR1 is GTSNPN and CDR2 is SVGIG (reference sequence). The CDR3 protein is CAWTDRLLYGYTF. In nucleotides, the CDR3 is TGTGCCTGGACCGACAGGCTACTCTATGGCTACACCTTC.

This clonotype was counted at least ten times. The chain's CDR3 is CASSRTIQNTEAFF. In nucleotides, the CDR3 is TGTGCCAGCAGCAGGACAATCCAGAACACTGAAGCTTTCTTT. The chain couples TRBV5-6 to TRBJ1-1; weak D call: TRBD1 (5 bases). V was clipped by 4 bases and J by 1 base, with 11 bases between them. Looked up from germline, CDR1 is SGHDT and CDR2 is YYEEEE. This CDR3 is built from 14 residues. Full variable domain (outside the CDR3, taken from reference TRBV5-6 and TRBJ1-1): DAGVTQSPTHLIKTRGQQVTLRCSPKSGHDTVSWYQQALGQGPQFIFQYYEEEERQRGNFPDRFSGHQFPNYSSELNVNALLLGDSALYLCASSRTIQNTEAFFGQGTRLTVV.

J is TRBJ2-1 and V is TRBV5-1; no reliable D call. The CDR3 runs to 14 residues. The germline V gene has CDR1 SGHRS and CDR2 YFSETQ. V dropped 0 bases and J dropped 2 bases, with 6 bases sitting between them. CDR3 coding DNA: TGCGCCAGCAGCTTGGGTGCGGCCTACAATGAGCAGTTCTTC. As protein: CASSLGAAYNEQFF.

This clonotype was seen many times. The V call is TRBV7-6, the J call TRBJ1-1; D gene ambiguous. The CDR3 sequence is 14 residues long. The germline CDR1 and CDR2 sequences are SGHVS and FNYEAQ. Trimming pared 0 bases from V and 1 base from J, leaving 6 bases between. The CDR3 region has the DNA TGTGCCAGCAGCTTAGCTCGGGCGAACACTGAAGCTTTCTTT. Translating it yields CASSLARANTEAFF. Filled out from reference TRBV7-6 and TRBJ1-1, the complete variable domain reads GAGVSQSPRYKVTKRGQDVALRCDPISGHVSLYWYRQALGQGPEFLTYFNYEAQQDKSGLPNDRFSAERPEGSISTLTIQRTEQRDSAMYRCASSLARANTEAFFGQGTRLTVV.

The J gene is TRBJ2-1, the V gene TRBV30, with 12 bases lining up with TRBD2. This CDR3 is built from 16 residues. Germline CDR1 and CDR2: GTSNPN and SVGIG (reference sequence). The junction had 4 bases not matched to a gene; V was cut back by 0 bases and J by 4 bases. CDR3 bases: TGTGCCTGGAGTGTGGGGCTAGCGGGGGGGTACAATGAGCAGTTCTTC. It encodes CAWSVGLAGGYNEQFF.

This chain links TRBV9 with TRBJ2-1; D possibly corresponds to TRBD1 (5 bases). The CDR3 totals 14 residues. Germline V CDR1 and CDR2: SGDLS, YYNGEE. V shed 0 bases and J shed 8 bases, with 12 bases lying between them. The DNA for the CDR3 is TGTGCCAGCAGCGTAGCCAGGGATGGCTATGAGCAGTTCTTC. It encodes CASSVARDGYEQFF.

This clonotype has ten or more counts. The rearrangement joins TRBV20-1 to TRBJ1-1; D remains ambiguous. The CDR3 length is 14 residues. V dropped 0 bases and J dropped 1 base, with 9 bases sitting between them. Germline V gene data show CDR1 as DFQATT and CDR2 as SNEGSKA (reference sequence). Here the CDR3 reads CSARDGWTNTEAFF. In DNA, the CDR3 is TGCAGTGCTAGAGATGGGTGGACGAACACTGAAGCTTTCTTT.

This clonotype came up a few times. This chain connects TRBV4-3 to TRBJ2-3, with D perhaps assigned TRBD1 or TRBD2 (5 bases each). The V gene's germline CDR1 is LGHNA and CDR2 YSLEER. Trimming stripped 4 bases from V and 3 bases from J, with 11 bases between. CDR3 length equals 14 residues. The CDR3 DNA reads TGCGCCAGCAGCCGGGGCTGGGGGACAGATACGCAGTATTTT. Translation gives CASSRGWGTDTQYF.

This clonotype has just one count. The CDR3 nucleotides are TGTGCCAGCACCCAATTGGGGACTAGCGGGGGACAAGAGACCCAGTACTTC. This sequence encodes CASTQLGTSGGQETQYF. This sequence joins TRBV12-3 or TRBV12-4 and TRBJ2-5, with 14 bases matching TRBD2. Trimming at V came to 7 bases and at J to 2 bases, leaving 9 bases not matched to a gene. This CDR3 region has 17 residues.

This clonotype appeared many times. The CDR3 nucleotides read TGTGCCATCAGTGAACAGGGAGGCAATCAGCCCCAGCATTTT. Its translation is CAISEQGGNQPQHF. The gene calls are TRBV10-3 and TRBJ1-5, with a tentative D call TRBD1 (6 bases). The V and J ends lost 3 bases and 2 bases respectively, with 8 bases between them. Germline assignment: CDR1 ENHRY and CDR2 SYGVKD. This CDR3 comprises 14 residues.

This clonotype was recorded once. J is TRBJ1-6 and V is TRBV20-1; a possible D gene is TRBD1 (5 bases). The V and J ends lost 6 bases and 0 bases respectively, with 15 bases between them. The CDR3 is 16 residues long. Germline V gene sequence: CDR1 DFQATT, CDR2 SNEGSKA (reference sequence). The CDR3 region is CSAWGGVSSYNSPLHF. The CDR3 bases are TGCAGTGCGTGGGGAGGGGTTAGCTCCTATAATTCACCCCTCCACTTT.

This clonotype has ten or more counts. This rearrangement joins TRBV5-1 to TRBJ1-2; D is unclear. The V gene lost 5 bases and the J gene lost 2 bases, with 13 bases spanning the gap. The germline gives CDR1 SGHRS, CDR2 YFSETQ. CDR3 length equals 14 residues. The chain's CDR3 is CASRPGNENYGYTF. For the CDR3, the DNA is TGCGCCAGCAGACCCGGGAATGAAAACTATGGCTACACCTTC.

This clonotype appeared many times. The DNA of the CDR3 is TGTGCCAGCAGTTTAGCGCGACTGAGAAACACTGAAGCTTTCTTT. It codes for CASSLARLRNTEAFF. The chain employs TRBV12-3 or TRBV12-4 and TRBJ1-1; D is uncertain. Trimming cost V 0 bases and J 2 bases, with 10 bases left between them. The CDR3 has 15 amino acids.

This clonotype was recorded at least ten times. The chain is built from TRBV12-3 or TRBV12-4 and TRBJ1-1, with TRBD1 as a possible D gene (6 bases). V lost 1 base, J lost 7 bases, and 10 bases lay in between. This CDR3 comprises 13 residues. This CDR3 is CASSLEGTIEAFF. The CDR3 region has the DNA TGTGCCAGCAGTTTAGAGGGGACAATTGAAGCTTTCTTT.

This clonotype has more than one count but fewer than ten. The chain couples TRBV5-6 to TRBJ2-7, with TRBD1 matching over 9 bases. Germline CDR1 is SGHDT and CDR2 is YYEEEE. The CDR3 is 12 amino acids. J lost 9 bases, V lost 4 bases, and 5 bases had no gene match. CDR3 amino acids: CASSRQGVVQYF. CDR3 sequence (DNA): TGTGCCAGCAGCAGACAGGGGGTTGTGCAGTACTTC.

This clonotype was seen only once. A much larger clone differs by one base, so this may be a read error. Since no conserved phenylalanine or tryptophan closes the CDR3, a read error is the likely cause. The chain carries TRBV11-3 and TRBJ2-1, with 8 bases that match TRBD1. The CDR3 runs to 15 residues. Germline CDR1 and CDR2: SGHNT and YENEEA. The trim removed 4 bases at V and 2 bases at J, leaving 4 bases unmatched. The CDR3 DNA sequence: TGTGCCAGCAGCTCCGACAGGGGCCCCTACAATGAGCAGTTCCTC. It translates to CASSSDRGPYNEQFL.

This clonotype was observed many times. The rearrangement joins TRBV6-1 to TRBJ2-3; a weak D match, TRBD1 (6 bases). This CDR3 has 14 residues. Deletions cut 5 bases from V and 4 bases from J, with 13 bases between. Germline loops: CDR1 MNHNS, CDR2 SASEGT. CDR3 in DNA: TGTGCCAGCAGTAGACAGGCAGGTGCAGATACGCAGTATTTT. It specifies CASSRQAGADTQYF.

V gene TRBV7-2 combines with J gene TRBJ2-1, with 8 bases lining up with TRBD1. Trimming cost V 3 bases and J 14 bases; bases outside gene matches: 6. This CDR3 contains 12 residues. Per germline, CDR1 SGHTA and CDR2 FQGNSA. The CDR3 region is CASSFTTGGKFF. The CDR3 DNA sequence: TGTGCCAGCAGCTTCACTACAGGGGGAAAGTTCTTC.